Included here is one T cell receptor (beta chain) sequence, with context. One Seattle source followed patients from active infection through their disease course. As originally analysed: Counts of nucleated cells, estimated from reference gene primer amplification, were obtained. Sequenced by immunoSEQ multiplex PCR; TCRdb stores in-frame clones only, minus some. V, J and clone size were drawn from that table, and D and trimming were deduced from the DNA. The table shows roughly 150,000 clones, with about 87% occurring only once. The CDR3 runs 14 residues. Germline V CDR1 and CDR2: LNHDA, SQIVND (reference sequence). Trimming cost V 5 bases and J 3 bases, with 11 bases left between them. The sample comes from a study of blood T cell repertoires in COVID-19. Looking at the study overall: Samples came from the United States, Italy and Spain, spanning acute and convalescent COVID-19. T cells, B-cell-depleted T cells, or PBMCs provided the cDNA or gDNA that served as material.

The V and J genes are TRBV19 and TRBJ1-5; the D gene is possibly TRBD1 (5 bases). Sequencing was done on a sample of peripheral blood. This clonotype originated in a woman in her seventies with COVID-19, enrolled during active disease. This CDR3 is CASSPWGDNQPQHF. CDR3 sequence (DNA): TGTGCCAGTAGTCCCTGGGGGGACAATCAGCCCCAGCATTTT.